These T cell receptor beta chains were read from a single sample in a study of blood T cell repertoires in COVID-19. Libraries were prepared by immunoSEQ multiplex PCR; TCRdb keeps only in-frame clonotypes and omits some of them. The table has some 70,000 clones, roughly 90% seen once. Sequencing was carried out using peripheral blood. These receptor sequences come from a man aged 55 to 70 with acute or convalescent COVID-19. CDR3s include the opening cysteine and the closing phenylalanine or tryptophan. Each record gives: clone size, J gene, CDR3 length, V gene, D gene, CDR3 DNA, CDR3 protein. D genes are given only for firm matches. Some rows mark clone size as missing; the rest say once, few, many or name a class of expanded clone.

>.|TRBJ2-7|15|TRBV13|TRBD1
TGTGCCAGCAGCCGATCCGGGACAGGGTCGTACGAGCAGTACTTC
CASSRSGTGSYEQYF
>.|TRBJ1-3|14|TRBV7-9|.
TGTGCCAGCAGCTTGCAAAGCCTCGGAAACACCATATATTTT
CASSLQSLGNTIYF
>.|TRBJ2-5|13|TRBV6-5|.
TGTGCCAGCAGTTACAGGAGCGGGTCCCCCCAGTACTTC
CASSYRSGSPQYF
>.|TRBJ2-5|13|TRBV14|.
TGTGCCAGCAGCCAACCCCTCCAAGAGACCCAGTACTTC
CASSQPLQETQYF
>.|TRBJ1-1|16|TRBV5-1|TRBD1
TGCGCCAGCAGCTTGGTAGGGACAGGGGGAAGGACTGAAGCTTTCTTT
CASSLVGTGGRTEAFF
>.|TRBJ1-1|17|TRBV6-2/TRBV6-3|.
TGTGCCAGCAGTTACCCCGATAAATCCCACAGGGTCTCTGAAGCTTTCTTT
CASSYPDKSHRVSEAFF
>.|TRBJ1-1|12|TRBV30|.
TGTGCCTGGAGTTCCTCACAGATTAAAGCTTTCTTT
CAWSSSQIKAFF
>.|TRBJ2-2|15|TRBV24-1|TRBD2
TGTGCCACCAGTCCGGGACTAGGGGTTACCGGGGAGCTGTTTTTT
CATSPGLGVTGELFF
>.|TRBJ2-3|12|TRBV5-1|.
TGCGCCAGCAGTTTAGGCGGGGATACGCAGTATTTT
CASSLGGDTQYF
>.|TRBJ2-7|13|TRBV5-1|.
TGCGCCAGCACTTCTCCCAGCTCCTACGAGCAGTACTTC
CASTSPSSYEQYF
>.|TRBJ2-5|16|TRBV12-5|TRBD1
TGTGCTAGTGGTTTGGAGATACAGGGGCAGGCGGAGACCCAGTACTTC
CASGLEIQGQAETQYF
>.|TRBJ2-2|15|TRBV19|TRBD1
TGTGCCAGTAGCTCCGGGACAGTTGACACCGGGGAGCTGTTTTTT
CASSSGTVDTGELFF
>once|TRBJ2-3|14|TRBV7-8|.
TGTGCCAGCAGCCCATCGGTACAGGGAGATACGCAGTATTTT
CASSPSVQGDTQYF
>.|TRBJ1-2|12|TRBV12-2|.
TGTGCAAGTTATCGGAGCCCGTGGGGCTACACCTTC
CASYRSPWGYTF
>once|TRBJ1-5|15|TRBV6-5|TRBD1
TGTGCCAGCAGCGGAACAGGGGTCGGGCGTCAGCCCCAGCATTTT
CASSGTGVGRQPQHF
>.|TRBJ2-2|16|TRBV10-2|TRBD2
TGCGCCAGCAGTGAGTCGGCGGGAGGGAACACCGGGGAGCTGTTTTTT
CASSESAGGNTGELFF
>.|TRBJ2-3|15|TRBV3-1/TRBV3-2|TRBD2
TGTGCCAGCAGCCAAGGCCCTCTAGCGGCAGATACGCAGTATTTT
CASSQGPLAADTQYF
>.|TRBJ2-5|14|TRBV6-5|TRBD1
TGTGCCAGCAGACCACCGGGACAGCGGGAGACCCAGTACTTC
CASRPPGQRETQYF
>.|TRBJ1-6|18|TRBV27|TRBD1
TGTGCCAGCAGTTTTGGGGACAGCGGGCCATCCCCGAATTCACCCCTCCACTTT
CASSFGDSGPSPNSPLHF
>.|TRBJ2-1|11|TRBV12-3/TRBV12-4|.
TGTGCCAGCACCGCACGACAAGAGCAGTTCTTC
CASTARQEQFF
>.|TRBJ2-7|14|TRBV6-2/TRBV6-3|TRBD1
TGTGCCAGCAGCCTTGGGGACAGCCCCTACGAGCAGTACTTC
CASSLGDSPYEQYF
>.|TRBJ2-3|16|TRBV2|TRBD2
TGTGCCAGCGCCAGACTAGCGGGGGGGAACACAGATACGCAGTATTTT
CASARLAGGNTDTQYF
>.|TRBJ1-4|16|TRBV15|TRBD1
TGTGCCACCAGCAGAGATACCGGGACAGGAGGTGAAAAACTGTTTTTT
CATSRDTGTGGEKLFF
>.|TRBJ2-5|14|TRBV3-1/TRBV3-2|.
TGTGCCAGCAGCCAAGTGGGAGTATTAGAGACCCAGTACTTC
CASSQVGVLETQYF
>.|TRBJ1-2|15|TRBV6-5|TRBD1
TGTGCCAGCGAGTTGGACAGGGTACCTAACTATGGCTACACCTTC
CASELDRVPNYGYTF